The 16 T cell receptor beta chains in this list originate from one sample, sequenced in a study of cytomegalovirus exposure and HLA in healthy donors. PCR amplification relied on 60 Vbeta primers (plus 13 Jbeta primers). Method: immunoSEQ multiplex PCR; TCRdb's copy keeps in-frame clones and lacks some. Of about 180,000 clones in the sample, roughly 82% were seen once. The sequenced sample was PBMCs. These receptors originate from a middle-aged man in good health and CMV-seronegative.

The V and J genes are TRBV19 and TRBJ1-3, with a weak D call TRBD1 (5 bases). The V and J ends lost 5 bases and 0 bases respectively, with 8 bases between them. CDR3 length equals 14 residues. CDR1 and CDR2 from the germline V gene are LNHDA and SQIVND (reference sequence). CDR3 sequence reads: CASSADSSGNTIYF. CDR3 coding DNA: TGTGCCAGTAGTGCAGACAGCTCTGGAAACACCATATATTTT.

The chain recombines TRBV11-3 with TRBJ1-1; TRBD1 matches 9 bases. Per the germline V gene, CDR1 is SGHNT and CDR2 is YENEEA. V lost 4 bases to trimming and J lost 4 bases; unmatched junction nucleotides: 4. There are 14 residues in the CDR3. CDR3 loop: CASSSQGAGTEAFF. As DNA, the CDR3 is TGTGCCAGCAGCTCACAGGGGGCTGGCACTGAAGCTTTCTTT.

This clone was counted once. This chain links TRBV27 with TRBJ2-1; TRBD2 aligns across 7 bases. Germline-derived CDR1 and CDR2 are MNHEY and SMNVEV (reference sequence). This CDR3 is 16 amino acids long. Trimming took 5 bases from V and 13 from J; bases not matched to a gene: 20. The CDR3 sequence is CASSPLRAGDHNRQFF. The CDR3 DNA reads TGTGCCAGCAGTCCCCTGAGGGCGGGAGACCACAATCGACAGTTCTTC.

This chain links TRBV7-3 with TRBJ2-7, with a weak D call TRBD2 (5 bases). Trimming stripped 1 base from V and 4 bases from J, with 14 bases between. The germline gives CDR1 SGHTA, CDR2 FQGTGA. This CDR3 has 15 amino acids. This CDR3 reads CASSLIAGGGYEQYF. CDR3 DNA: TGTGCCAGCAGCTTAATCGCGGGCGGAGGATACGAGCAGTACTTC. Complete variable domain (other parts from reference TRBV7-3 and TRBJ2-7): GAGVSQTPSNKVTEKGKYVELRCDPISGHTALYWYRQSLGQGPEFLIYFQGTGAADDSGLPNDRFFAVRPEGSVSTLKIQRTERGDSAVYLCASSLIAGGGYEQYFGPGTRLTVT.

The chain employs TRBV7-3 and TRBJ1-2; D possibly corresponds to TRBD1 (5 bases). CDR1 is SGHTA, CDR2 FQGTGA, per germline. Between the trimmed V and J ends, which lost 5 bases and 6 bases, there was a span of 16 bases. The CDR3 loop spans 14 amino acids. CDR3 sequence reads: CASSRTGSYDGYTF. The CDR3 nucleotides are TGTGCCAGCAGCCGAACAGGCTCCTACGATGGCTACACCTTC.

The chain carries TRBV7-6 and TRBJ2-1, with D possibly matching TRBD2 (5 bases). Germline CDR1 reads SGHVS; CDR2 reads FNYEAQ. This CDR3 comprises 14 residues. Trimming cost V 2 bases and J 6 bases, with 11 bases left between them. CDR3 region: CASSLRGQGNEQFF. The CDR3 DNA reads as TGTGCCAGCAGCTTACGGGGTCAAGGCAATGAGCAGTTCTTC.

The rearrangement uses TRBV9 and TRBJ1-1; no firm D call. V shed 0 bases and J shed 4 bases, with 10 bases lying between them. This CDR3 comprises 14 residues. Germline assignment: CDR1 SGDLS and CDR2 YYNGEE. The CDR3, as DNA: TGTGCCAGCAGCGTAGTACAGCTCGGCACTGAAGCTTTCTTT. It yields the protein CASSVVQLGTEAFF.

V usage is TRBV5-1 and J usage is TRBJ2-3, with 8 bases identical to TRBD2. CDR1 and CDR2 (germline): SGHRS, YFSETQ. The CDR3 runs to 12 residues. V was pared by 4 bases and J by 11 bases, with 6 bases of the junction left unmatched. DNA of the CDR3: TGCGCCAGCAGCCCGGGACTAGGGGGGCAGTATTTT. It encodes CASSPGLGGQYF.

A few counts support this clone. CDR3 sequence (DNA): TGTGCCAGTAGTATAGTGCGGGGGGCCGGGGAGCTGTTTTTT. Translating it yields CASSIVRGAGELFF. This chain links TRBV19 with TRBJ2-2, with TRBD2 matching over 8 bases. Germline V gene lookup returns CDR1 LNHDA and CDR2 SQIVND (reference sequence). This CDR3 is 14 amino acids long. V was clipped by 1 base and J by 6 bases; unmatched bases: 1.

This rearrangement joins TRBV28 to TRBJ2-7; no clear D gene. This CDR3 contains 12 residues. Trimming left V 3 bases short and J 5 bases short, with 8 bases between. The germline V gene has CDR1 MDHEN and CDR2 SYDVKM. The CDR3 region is CASSFRIHEQYF. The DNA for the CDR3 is TGTGCCAGCAGTTTTCGTATCCACGAGCAGTACTTC.

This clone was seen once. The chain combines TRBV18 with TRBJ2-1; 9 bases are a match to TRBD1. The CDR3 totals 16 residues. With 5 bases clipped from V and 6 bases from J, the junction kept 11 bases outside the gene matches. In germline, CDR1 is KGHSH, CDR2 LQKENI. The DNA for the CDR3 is TGTGCCAGCTCAAAAACCGGGACAGGGAAATTCAATGAGCAGTTCTTC. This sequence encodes CASSKTGTGKFNEQFF.

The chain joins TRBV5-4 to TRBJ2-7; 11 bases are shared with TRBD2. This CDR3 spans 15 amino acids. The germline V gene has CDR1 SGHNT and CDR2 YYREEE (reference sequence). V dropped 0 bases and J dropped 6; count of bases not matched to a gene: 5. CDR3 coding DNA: TGTGCCAGCAGCTTGGGACTAGCGGGACCCCTCGAGCAGTACTTC. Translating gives CASSLGLAGPLEQYF.

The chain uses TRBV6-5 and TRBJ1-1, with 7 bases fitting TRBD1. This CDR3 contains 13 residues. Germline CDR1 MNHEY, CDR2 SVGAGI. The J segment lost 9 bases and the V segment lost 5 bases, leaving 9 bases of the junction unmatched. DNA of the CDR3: TGTGCCAGCAGTAGAAGCAGGGGGAGGAAAGCTTTCTTT. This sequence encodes CASSRSRGRKAFF.

CDR3 residues: CASSPPWTSGPNEQFF. CDR3 in DNA: TGTGCCAGCTCACCCCCGTGGACTAGCGGGCCGAATGAGCAGTTCTTC. The chain couples TRBV18 to TRBJ2-1, with 11 nucleotides matching TRBD2. Trimming at V came to 3 bases and at J to 7 bases, leaving 8 bases not matched to a gene. CDR3 length equals 16 residues. The germline CDR1 and CDR2 sequences are KGHSH and LQKENI.

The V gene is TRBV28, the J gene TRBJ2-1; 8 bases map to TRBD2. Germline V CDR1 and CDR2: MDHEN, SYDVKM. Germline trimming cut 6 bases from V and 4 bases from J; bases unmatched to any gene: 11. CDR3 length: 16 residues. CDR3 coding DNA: TGTGCCAGCAGCACGCCGGGGGGGGGCAATTACAATGAGCAGTTCTTC. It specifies CASSTPGGGNYNEQFF.

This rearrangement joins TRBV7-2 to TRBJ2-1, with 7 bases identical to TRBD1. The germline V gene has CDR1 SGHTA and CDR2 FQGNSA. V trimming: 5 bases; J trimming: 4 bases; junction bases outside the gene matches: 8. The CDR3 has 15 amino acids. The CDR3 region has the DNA TGTGCCAGCAGCGGACAGGCCGTTGGGTACAATGAGCAGTTCTTC. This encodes CASSGQAVGYNEQFF.